The 15 T cell receptor beta chains below were found in one sample sequenced in a study of T cells in narcolepsy (dated by TCRdb to 2017 to 2018). Library generation was performed with the immunoSEQ multiplex PCR assay. TCRdb retrieved this table from immuneACCESS and kept in-frame rearrangements only. Not all clones are present; in checked studies, unresolved V genes account for under half, and no reason is known for the remainder. The sample profile shows some 30,000 clones; less than 90% of them were found once. The ten largest clones add up to about 0.62% of the sample. Material: memory (CD45RA-) CD4+ T cells from blood. In the paper's terms, the cell subset or site label means: memory T cells sorted ex vivo from peripheral blood. These receptor sequences come from a human donor in good health.

The rearrangement links TRBV28 to TRBJ2-5; D remains ambiguous. V shed 9 bases and J shed 2 bases, with 16 bases lying between them. Germline V gene lookup returns CDR1 MDHEN and CDR2 SYDVKM. The CDR3 totals 14 residues. This chain's CDR3 is CASSIPPLQETQYF. The DNA for the CDR3 is TGTGCCAGTAGTATTCCCCCTTTACAAGAGACCCAGTACTTC.

V gene TRBV5-4 combines with J gene TRBJ1-3; weak D call: TRBD1 (6 bases). The CDR3 has 15 amino acids. Between the trimmed V and J ends, which lost 3 bases and 3 bases, there was a span of 13 bases. CDR1 SGHNT and CDR2 YYREEE come from the germline V gene (reference sequence). The CDR3 sequence: CASSSTTTGGNTIYF. CDR3 bases: TGTGCCAGCAGCTCAACGACGACAGGTGGAAACACCATATATTTT.

The genes are TRBV28 and TRBJ1-5; D not resolved. CDR1 and CDR2 from the germline V gene are MDHEN and SYDVKM. Trimming stripped 6 bases from V and 6 bases from J, with 12 bases between. The CDR3 totals 13 residues. The CDR3 region has the DNA TGTGCCAGCAGAAAGGGCTTTGGTCAGCCCCAGCATTTT. Encoded protein: CASRKGFGQPQHF.

The V and J genes are TRBV25-1 and TRBJ2-5; D unresolved. Germline CDR1 is MGHDK and CDR2 is SYGVNS. CDR3 length: 14 amino acids. V was clipped by 3 bases and J by 3 bases, with 11 bases between them. CDR3 sequence reads: CASSDLSGEETQYF. CDR3 bases: TGTGCCAGCAGTGATCTTTCAGGTGAAGAGACCCAGTACTTC.

This clone was counted between two and nine times. The V call is TRBV11-2, the J call TRBJ1-2; D uncertain. The V gene lost 4 bases and the J gene lost 7 bases, with 7 bases spanning the gap. Germline V gene sequence: CDR1 SGHAT, CDR2 FQNNGV. The CDR3 loop spans 11 amino acids. The CDR3 loop is CASSSRGGYTF. The CDR3 nucleotides read TGTGCCAGCAGCTCCCGTGGTGGCTACACCTTC.

The genes are TRBV5-1 and TRBJ1-1; a weak D match, TRBD1 (5 bases). Germline lookup yields CDR1 SGHRS and CDR2 YFSETQ. The CDR3 runs to 14 residues. V shed 1 base and J shed 1 base, with 8 bases lying between them. The CDR3 sequence: CASSLQGTNTEAFF. CDR3 nucleotide sequence: TGCGCCAGCAGCTTGCAGGGAACGAACACTGAAGCTTTCTTT. The full variable domain, with the rest looked up from reference TRBV5-1 and TRBJ1-1, is KAGVTQTPRYLIKTRGQQVTLSCSPISGHRSVSWYQQTPGQGLQFLFEYFSETQRNKGNFPGRFSGRQFSNSRSEMNVSTLELGDSALYLCASSLQGTNTEAFFGQGTRLTVV.

This chain connects TRBV9 to TRBJ2-7; maybe TRBD1 (6 bases). Germline CDR1 is SGDLS and CDR2 is YYNGEE. Trimming cost V 0 bases and J 5 bases, with 12 bases left between them. This CDR3 region has 14 residues. The chain's CDR3 is CASSVESTGNEQYF. The CDR3 bases are TGTGCCAGCAGCGTAGAATCTACAGGGAACGAGCAGTACTTC.

This chain links TRBV9 with TRBJ2-3; D unclear. Deletions cut 4 bases from V and 4 bases from J, with 10 bases between. Germline values: CDR1 SGDLS, CDR2 YYNGEE. This CDR3 contains 13 residues. CDR3 amino acids: CASSLGIADTQYF. The CDR3 nucleotides read TGTGCCAGCAGCTTAGGGATCGCAGATACGCAGTATTTT.

The chain joins TRBV7-8 to TRBJ1-1; TRBD1 might be the D (5 bases). This CDR3 is built from 14 residues. Germline V gene sequence: CDR1 SGHVS, CDR2 FQNEAQ. V lost 3 bases, J lost 5 bases, and 13 bases lay in between. CDR3 sequence reads: CASSFQGSGTEAFF. The CDR3 coding sequence is TGTGCCAGCAGCTTCCAGGGAAGCGGGACTGAAGCTTTCTTT. Together with reference TRBV7-8 and TRBJ1-1, the CDR3 gives the full variable domain: GAGVSQSPRYKVAKRGQDVALRCDPISGHVSLFWYQQALGQGPEFLTYFQNEAQLDKSGLPSDRFFAERPEGSVSTLKIQRTQQEDSAVYLCASSFQGSGTEAFFGQGTRLTVV.

This chain connects TRBV11-2 to TRBJ2-7; 7 bases agree with TRBD2. The CDR3 consists of 15 residues. Germline V gene lookup returns CDR1 SGHAT and CDR2 FQNNGV. V dropped 2 bases and J dropped 4; count of bases not matched to a gene: 8. The CDR3 loop is CASSLSGATSYEQYV. CDR3 in DNA: TGTGCCAGCAGCTTAAGCGGGGCGACCTCTTACGAGCAGTACGTC.

The V gene is TRBV30, the J gene TRBJ2-4; tentatively, D is TRBD2 (5 bases). Germline V gene lookup returns CDR1 GTSNPN and CDR2 SVGIG (reference sequence). V was cut by 4 bases and J by 0 bases, with 16 bases left in between. There are 16 residues in the CDR3. The CDR3 coding sequence is TGTGCCTGGACTAGGGAGAGGGCCTTAGCCAAAAACATTCAGTACTTC. It codes for CAWTRERALAKNIQYF.

This clone turned up a few times. The rearrangement joins TRBV5-1 to TRBJ2-7, with 9 positions matching TRBD2. This CDR3 comprises 16 residues. The germline V gene encodes CDR1 SGHRS and CDR2 YFSETQ. Trimming at V came to 0 bases and at J to 6 bases, leaving 10 bases not matched to a gene. CDR3 coding DNA: TGCGCCAGCAGCTTGGCCTTGCGGGGGGGCTCGGGCGAGCAGTACTTC. It yields the protein CASSLALRGGSGEQYF.

V gene TRBV7-2 combines with J gene TRBJ2-7; D is unresolved. This CDR3 comprises 14 residues. The germline V and J ends were trimmed by 2 bases and 4 bases, with 12 bases remaining between them. Germline assignment: CDR1 SGHTA and CDR2 FQGNSA. In nucleotides, the CDR3 is TGTGCCAGCAGCTTAAACTCGATGGCGTACGAGCAGTACTTC. It translates to CASSLNSMAYEQYF.

This chain uses TRBV20-1 with TRBJ2-7; D is ambiguous. Germline lookup yields CDR1 DFQATT and CDR2 SNEGSKA (reference sequence). The CDR3 consists of 11 residues. The V gene lost 3 bases and the J gene lost 3 bases, with 6 bases spanning the gap. The CDR3 nucleotides are TGCAGTGCTAGGAAAGACTACGAGCAGTACTTC. It is translated as CSARKDYEQYF.

The rearrangement uses TRBV19 and TRBJ1-5; D call uncertain. Trimming removed 7 bases at V and 4 bases at J, with 11 bases between. The CDR3 spans 13 residues. Germline V gene sequence: CDR1 LNHDA, CDR2 SQIVND (reference sequence). This CDR3 is CASTPGPNQPQHF. The CDR3 DNA follows: TGTGCCAGTACCCCCGGGCCGAATCAGCCCCAGCATTTT. The variable domain in full, with the rest retrieved from reference TRBV19 and TRBJ1-5, is DGGITQSPKYLFRKEGQNVTLSCEQNLNHDAMYWYRQDPGQGLRLIYYSQIVNDFQKGDIAEGYSVSREKKESFPLTVTSAQKNPTAFYLCASTPGPNQPQHFGDGTRLSIL.